This TCR beta chain was sequenced for a study of T-cell memory formation after mild COVID-19 (dated by TCRdb to 2020 to 2022). With regard to the full study: Most TCR sequence clusters were specific to one of the two donors. Two young, previously healthy adult volunteers, one female and one male, were included in the cohort. T-cell clones expanding and contracting after mild COVID-19 in a couple of donors were tracked by longitudinal TCRalpha and TCRbeta repertoire sequencing. The paper's findings and limits, for the study overall: Balanced CD4/CD8 phenotypes were observed for clones contracting from day 15 to 85, whereas a bias towards CD4+ was observed for a second wave of clones expanding from day 15 to 37. Whether the second-wave clones peaking on day 37 were SARS-CoV-2 specific was not confirmed. Contracting CD4+ clones were found mainly in CM and EM memory subsets, while CD8+ clones were enriched in EMRA. The detection of some responding clones in pre-infection memory suggests that pre-existing cross-reactive memory T cells joined the SARS-CoV-2 response. Only two mild cases were covered in the study, and larger cohorts including severe cases with pre-infection samples were considered necessary.

The sequencer was an Illumina NovaSeq 6000. Using 5'RACE with constant-segment primers, TCRalpha and TCRbeta cDNA libraries were constructed, with sample barcodes and unique molecular identifiers added in the process. Trizol reagent was used to extract RNA from every sample. Libraries were amplified in two PCR steps, with a second sample barcode and Illumina TruSeq adapters added in the second step. The libraries were sequenced on an Illumina NovaSeq using 2 x 150 bp paired-end reads. The original pipeline was this. The reads were demultiplexed and collapsed into UMI-guided consensus sequences using migec v1.2.7. Using mixcr v2.1.11, UMI consensuses were aligned to TRA and TRB V and J templates and then assembled into clonotypes. A clonotype was counted as expanded or contracted only when both edgeR and NoisET called the clonotype significant, with the noise models trained on biological replicates. For edgeR calls, the thresholds were a false discovery rate-adjusted p below 0.01 and a log2 fold-change of 1. PCA with hierarchical clustering of max-normalized trajectories of the 1000 most abundant clonotypes was used as exploratory dynamics analysis. The CD4 or CD8 phenotype of responding clones was assigned using the separately sequenced CD4+ and CD8+ repertoires. Using fastp trimming at Q25 and MiXCR clonotype assembly, TCRdb reanalyzed the public sequencing data and kept in-frame beta chains. Rows merge per CDR3 protein into single entries with the most common DNA and genes. TCRdb assigned the V and J calls; the authors' analysis was not used. The sample yields about 140,000 distinct CDR3 sequences; around 15% were counted once. The top ten clones comprise about 29% of the sample.

As for this clonotype: Its antigen is not yet known. An end of the junction differs from the germline gene, which may be a read error.

PBMCs were isolated by Ficoll-Paque density gradient centrifugation. The sequence was collected from an adult woman who had mild COVID-19 (a few samples of this study predate the infection). The sample titles of this study are shuffled in the database, so cell type and time point are left out; the donor was told from shared clones. What was sequenced was PBMCs or a T cell subset sorted from them (not recorded which).

In nucleotide form, the sequence is TGCAGTGCTCGAGACGGGGACTATGGCTACACCTTC. It translates to CSARDGDYGYTF. The V gene is TRBV20-1 and the J gene is TRBJ1-2, with the identity of the D gene unclear. The germline V gene (reference sequence) supplies CDR1 DFQATT and CDR2 SNEGSKA. The CDR3 runs 12 residues from the cysteine to the phenylalanine. Only the CDR3 part of the read is kept: 36 bases, read in frame from the first base.